This T cell receptor beta chain was captured in a study of regulatory T cells in long-lasting Graves disease. Study results and limitations: Tissue studied was limited to peripheral blood, excluding thyroid tissue.

To make TCR beta libraries, researchers used iRepertoire HTBI primers and Arm-PCR of CDR3 regions. TCRdb re-called the multiplex PCR reads through MiXCR, storing one row per CDR3 protein. Of a few hundred thousand distinct CDR3 sequences listed, about a sixth are singletons. This clonotype occurred many times. Its antigen remains unknown. Time point here: newly diagnosed GD, antithyroid drugs for less than 3 months. The TCR library was made from RNA that had been extracted from PBMCs in TRIzol. This CDR3 region has 17 residues. Germline loops: CDR1 SGHRS, CDR2 YFSETQ. Trimming left V 0 bases short and J 3 bases short, with 19 bases between. The data were also submitted as part of a second study, on T cells in Graves' hyperthyroidism and ophthalmopathy. That source notes: Patients between 18 and 65 years old had hyperthyroidism, newly diagnosed and lasting under 2 months. A set of HTBI primers served as the primers for a first-round RT-PCR of the TCR CDR3. Patients with ophthalmopathy were separated from those with stable hyperthyroidism by a 13 V-J model.

This TCR was sampled from a young woman with Graves disease. The sequencing used peripheral blood mononuclear cells (PBMCs), collected at new diagnosis, from a patient treated with antithyroid drugs. The J gene is TRBJ2-7, the V gene TRBV5-1; D might be TRBD2 (6 bases). The DNA for the CDR3 is TGCGCCAGCAGCTTGGGCTTACGGGGGTCAACACTCTACGAGCAGTACTTC. This encodes CASSLGLRGSTLYEQYF.